The clone carrying this T cell receptor (beta chain) was detected many times. Its antigen is undetermined. The sample belongs to a study of CD8 T cells in ankylosing spondylitis. Study results and limitations: The authors reported significant enrichment of disease-linked clones in matched ankylosing spondylitis synovial fluid. There was a TCR beta motif, made of several highly homologous variants, that appeared characteristic of ankylosing spondylitis blood. A subset of motif variants has previously been described in the synovial fluid and blood of reactive arthritis.

Libraries for TCR beta were made by quantitative 5'-RACE with molecular barcodes. TCRdb processed the 5' RACE reads anew with MiXCR; each CDR3 protein has one entry. This sample has roughly 90,000 distinct CDR3 sequences; about 9% occur once, and the top ten carry under 35%. J lost 9 bases, V lost 6 bases, and 8 bases had no gene match. The CDR3 spans 14 residues. The chain has TRBV12-3 or TRBV12-4 and TRBJ2-1, with 10 bases fitting TRBD1. This sequence originates from a male donor with ankylosing spondylitis. The sequenced sample consisted of blood, either unsorted or a sorted T cell fraction (not recorded which). In nucleotides, the CDR3 is TGTGCCAGCAGCCCGGACAGGGGGTACGGTGAGCAGTTCTTC. Translated, it gives CASSPDRGYGEQFF.